This T cell receptor beta chain was sequenced in a study of PD-1 blockade in mismatch repair-deficient tumors. In germline, CDR1 is MNHNS, CDR2 SASEGT. V shed 10 bases and J 0 bases; nucleotides not matched to a gene: 5. The CDR3 is 13 residues long. TCR sequencing covered a few patients who responded to pembrolizumab. Method: immunoSEQ multiplex PCR; TCRdb's copy keeps in-frame clones and lacks some. The table includes approximately 130,000 clones, around 86% detected once. This clonotype originated in an adult with mismatch repair-deficient cancer. The sample here was peripheral blood, taken 44 weeks after starting pembrolizumab. The gene calls are TRBV6-1 and TRBJ2-7; 8 bases agree with TRBD1. The CDR3 protein is CATWTGTSYEQYF. Written as DNA, the CDR3 is TGTGCCACCTGGACAGGGACCTCCTACGAGCAGTACTTC.